These 18 T cell receptor beta chains were all obtained from the same sample, sequenced in a study of blood T cells in healthy people across ages. Next came a second PCR, run for about 7 to 11 cycles, which used a sample-barcoded 5' primer along with a J-beta primer mix. MiXCR, run by TCRdb on the 5' RACE reads, gives a single entry per CDR3 protein. The data hold nearly 800,000 distinct CDR3 sequences, with 20% to 30% observed a single time. A further study also used this sample, focusing on T cells of mothers and their children.

The material sequenced was blood. Receptor source: a boy aged 5-17 years in good health.

This clonotype was recorded a few times. One junction end does not reproduce the germline sequence, and a read error may be involved. This rearrangement joins TRBV6-5 to TRBJ2-1; D is possibly TRBD1 (6 bases). The CDR3 length is 15 residues. The V gene's germline CDR1 is MNHEY and CDR2 SVGAGI. CDR3 amino acids: CASSFTGSSYNEQFF. CDR3 sequence (DNA): TGTGCTAGCAGTTTCACAGGGAGCTCCTACAATGAGCAGTTCTTC.

This clonotype was observed a few times. This chain joins TRBV29-1 and TRBJ2-7; 13 nucleotides align to TRBD2. V lost 3 bases and J lost 0; bases outside the gene matches: 2. Germline V CDR1 and CDR2: SQVTM, ANQGSEA. CDR3 length: 15 amino acids. CDR3 in amino acids: CSVEGLAGLSYEQYF. The CDR3 DNA reads TGCAGCGTTGAGGGACTAGCGGGACTCTCCTACGAGCAGTACTTC.

The gene calls are TRBV12-3 or TRBV12-4 and TRBJ2-2, with 11 bases matching TRBD2. This CDR3 comprises 16 residues. Trimming took 4 bases from V and 3 from J; bases not matched to a gene: 4. The DNA for the CDR3 is TGTGCCAGCAGTTCCGGGACTAGCGGTTACACCGGGGAGCTGTTTTTT. Protein: CASSSGTSGYTGELFF.

The rearrangement links TRBV28 to TRBJ1-4; 9 nucleotides line up with TRBD1. The CDR3 is 15 residues long. Germline V lookup: CDR1 MDHEN, CDR2 SYDVKM. After removal of 5 bases from V and 6 bases from J, the junction contained 7 bases not matched to a gene. This CDR3 reads CASSPNRDRDEKLFF. As DNA, the CDR3 is TGTGCCAGCAGTCCCAACCGGGACAGGGATGAAAAACTGTTTTTT.

This clonotype was found a few times. This sequence joins TRBV7-8 and TRBJ1-2; maybe TRBD1 (5 bases). This CDR3 contains 15 residues. Germline V CDR1 and CDR2: SGHVS, FQNEAQ. Between the trimmed V and J ends, which lost 1 base and 6 bases, there was a span of 15 bases. The chain's CDR3 is CASSLELGTAHGYTF. CDR3 DNA sequence: TGTGCCAGCAGCTTAGAATTGGGGACTGCCCATGGCTACACCTTC.

The chain's CDR3 is CASSLDPWVAGANVLTF. As DNA, the CDR3 is TGTGCCAGCAGCCTGGATCCATGGGTAGCTGGGGCCAACGTCCTGACTTTC. The V gene is TRBV7-2, the J gene TRBJ2-6; no clear D gene. The germline gives CDR1 SGHTA, CDR2 FQGNSA. V lost 5 bases, J lost 2 bases, and 16 bases lay in between. The CDR3 has 17 amino acids.

This clonotype turned up a few times. CDR3 residues: CATTLGGSGNTIYF. The CDR3 coding sequence is TGTGCCACAACCTTGGGGGGCAGTGGAAACACCATATATTTT. The chain carries TRBV15 and TRBJ1-3; D may be TRBD1 (6 bases). The CDR3 has 14 amino acids. CDR1 and CDR2 (germline): LNHNV, YYDKDF (reference sequence). The V and J ends lost 9 bases and 3 bases respectively, with 15 bases between them.

The J gene is TRBJ2-5, the V gene TRBV9; D is ambiguous. The CDR3 runs to 15 residues. The V end lost 0 bases, the J end lost 5 bases, and 14 bases lay between the germline ends. Per germline, CDR1 SGDLS and CDR2 YYNGEE. CDR3 coding DNA: TGTGCCAGCAGCGTAGTTGGCGGCAGTTTGGAGACCCAGTACTTC. Its protein is CASSVVGGSLETQYF. The whole variable domain, remainder taken from reference TRBV9 and TRBJ2-5, is DSGVTQTPKHLITATGQRVTLRCSPRSGDLSVYWYQQSLDQGLQFLIQYYNGEERAKGNILERFSAQQFPDLHSELNLSSLELGDSALYFCASSVVGGSLETQYFGPGTRLLVL.

The chain uses TRBV11-2 and TRBJ2-5; 7 positions match TRBD2. Germline-derived CDR1 and CDR2 are SGHAT and FQNNGV. The CDR3 is 14 residues long. V was pared by 5 bases and J by 11 bases, with 14 bases of the junction left unmatched. The CDR3 coding sequence is TGTGCCAGCAGCGGGGGACTACTGACGGGGGAGCAGTACTTC. Its translation is CASSGGLLTGEQYF.

The chain uses TRBV5-1 and TRBJ1-2; a weak D match, TRBD1 (5 bases). Germline V lookup: CDR1 SGHRS, CDR2 YFSETQ. Trimming pared 5 bases from V and 3 bases from J, leaving 14 bases between. This CDR3 is 14 amino acids long. The chain's CDR3 is CASRLRAVDYGYTF. The CDR3 coding sequence is TGCGCCAGCAGGCTCAGGGCAGTCGACTATGGCTACACCTTC.

This clonotype was seen a few times. The genes are TRBV7-2 and TRBJ2-7; 7 nucleotides align to TRBD2. Trimming cost V 4 bases and J 2 bases; bases outside gene matches: 5. In germline, CDR1 is SGHTA, CDR2 FQGNSA. The CDR3 loop spans 14 amino acids. The CDR3 nucleotides read TGTGCCAGCAGCTCTCGGAGCGGGGCCTACGAGCAGTACTTC. This encodes CASSSRSGAYEQYF.

The gene calls are TRBV20-1 and TRBJ1-1; D is unresolved. The CDR3 extends over 12 amino acids. Trimming pared 3 bases from V and 4 bases from J, leaving 9 bases between. Germline V gene lookup returns CDR1 DFQATT and CDR2 SNEGSKA (reference sequence). The CDR3 loop is CSASQAATEAFF. The CDR3 nucleotides read TGCAGTGCTAGCCAGGCCGCCACTGAAGCTTTCTTT.

J is TRBJ2-7 and V is TRBV4-3, with 14 bases fitting TRBD2. Germline CDR1 is LGHNA and CDR2 is YSLEER. V trimming: 3 bases; J trimming: 6 bases; junction bases outside the gene matches: 7. The CDR3 has 16 residues. The CDR3 DNA sequence: TGCGCCAGCAGCCAGGCCCTTGGACTAGCGGGAGGCGAGCAGTACTTC. It translates to CASSQALGLAGGEQYF.

This clonotype showed up just a few times. V usage is TRBV4-2 and J usage is TRBJ2-3; 8 nucleotides line up with TRBD2. The J segment lost 8 bases and the V segment lost 1 base, leaving 5 bases of the junction unmatched. In germline, CDR1 is LGHNA, CDR2 YNFKEQ. The CDR3 sequence is 14 residues long. The chain's CDR3 is CASSQAGGIATQYF. Here the CDR3 DNA reads TGTGCCAGCAGCCAAGCGGGAGGGATCGCTACGCAGTATTTT.

The table lists this clonotype with a few counts. The junction and the germline gene differ at one end; a read error may be behind it. The chain carries TRBV4-3 and TRBJ2-3, with 8 bases identical to TRBD2. CDR1 is LGHNA, CDR2 YSLEER, per germline. CDR3 length: 15 residues. The CDR3 sequence is CAGSQDSGDGVSQYF. The CDR3 nucleotides are TGCGCCGGCAGCCAAGATAGCGGGGACGGGGTGTCGCAGTATTTT.

The chain recombines TRBV7-9 with TRBJ2-1, with TRBD2 identical over 11 bases. V shed 4 bases and J 6 bases; nucleotides not matched to a gene: 5. The CDR3 is 15 residues long. Germline V gene lookup returns CDR1 SEHNR and CDR2 FQNEAQ (reference sequence). CDR3 DNA: TGTGCCAGCAGCTCGATAGCGGGAGGGCCCAATGAGCAGTTCTTC. This codes for CASSSIAGGPNEQFF.

The rearrangement uses TRBV7-9 and TRBJ1-4, with D possibly TRBD1 on 6 matching bases. V lost 4 bases to trimming and J lost 5 bases, with 17 bases between them. Germline V gene lookup returns CDR1 SEHNR and CDR2 FQNEAQ (reference sequence). There are 16 residues in the CDR3. The CDR3 sequence is CASSSETQDRNEKLFF. As DNA, the CDR3 is TGTGCCAGCAGCTCCGAAACCCAAGACAGGAATGAAAAACTGTTTTTT.

The chain is built from TRBV5-1 and TRBJ2-7; TRBD2 agrees at 10 bases. CDR1 is SGHRS and CDR2 is YFSETQ in the germline V gene. The J segment lost 5 bases and the V segment lost 3 bases, leaving 11 bases of the junction unmatched. There are 16 residues in the CDR3. CDR3 DNA: TGCGCCAGCAGCTCAAGCTTGGTAGCGGGAGGTAACGAGCAGTACTTC. Translation gives CASSSSLVAGGNEQYF.